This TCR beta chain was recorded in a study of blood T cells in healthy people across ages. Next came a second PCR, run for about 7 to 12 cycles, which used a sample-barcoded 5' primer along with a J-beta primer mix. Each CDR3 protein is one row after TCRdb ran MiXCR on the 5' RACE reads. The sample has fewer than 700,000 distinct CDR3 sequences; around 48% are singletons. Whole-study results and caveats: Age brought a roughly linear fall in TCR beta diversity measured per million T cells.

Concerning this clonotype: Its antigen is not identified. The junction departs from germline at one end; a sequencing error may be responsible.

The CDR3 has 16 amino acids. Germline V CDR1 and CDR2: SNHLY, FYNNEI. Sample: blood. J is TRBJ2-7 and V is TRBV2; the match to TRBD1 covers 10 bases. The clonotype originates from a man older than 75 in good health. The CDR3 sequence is CTSRHTGTGVSYEQYF. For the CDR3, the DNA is TGTACCAGCAGGCACACCGGGACAGGGGTTTCCTACGAGCAGTACTTC. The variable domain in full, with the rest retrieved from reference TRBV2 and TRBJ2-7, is EPEVTQTPSHQVTQMGQEVILRCVPISNHLYFYWYRQILGQKVEFLVSFYNNEISEKSEIFDDQFSVERPDGSNFTLKIRSTKLEDSAMYFCTSRHTGTGVSYEQYFGPGTRLTVT.